This T cell receptor (beta chain) was recovered during a study of blood T cell repertoires in COVID-19. Overall study context: From T cells, B-cell-depleted T cells, or PBMCs came the material, which was cDNA or gDNA.

Source study methods: Nucleated cell counts were estimated from reference gene primer amplification. TCRdb keeps only in-frame clones here, not all; method: immunoSEQ multiplex PCR. The DNA was the basis for D and trimming; V, J and clone size are from that table. The repertoire has 200,000 to 300,000 clones, 70% to 90% of them found once; the top ten carry 3% to 3.5%. Trimming cost V 4 bases and J 4 bases; bases outside gene matches: 15. Germline CDR1 reads SGHNT; CDR2 reads YYREEE (reference sequence). The CDR3 covers 18 residues. This TCR derives from a man younger than 35 with active or convalescent COVID-19. The chain employs TRBV5-4 and TRBJ2-1; TRBD2 matches 9 bases. Sequenced input: peripheral blood. This chain's CDR3 is CASSPGGAGGSSYNEQFF. The CDR3 coding sequence is TGTGCCAGCAGCCCCGGTGGAGCGGGGGGCTCCTCGTACAATGAGCAGTTCTTC. The full variable domain, rest sourced from reference TRBV5-4 and TRBJ2-1, is ETGVTQSPTHLIKTRGQQVTLRCSSQSGHNTVSWYQQALGQGPQFIFQYYREEENGRGNFPPRFSGLQFPNYSSELNVNALELDDSALYLCASSPGGAGGSSYNEQFFGPGTRLTVL.